These 14 T cell receptor beta chains share one sample of origin, sequenced in a study of T cell changes during pregnancy in multiple sclerosis. Using immunoSEQ multiplex PCR, the repertoire was profiled, and TCRdb retains in-frame clones only, with some absent. Among 25,000 to 40,000 clones listed, 87% were seen once. Sequenced here: CD8+ T cells from peripheral blood mononuclear cells, sampled before pregnancy. All receptors come from a female donor with multiple sclerosis, enrolled in a pregnancy study.

The chain couples TRBV14 to TRBJ2-1; TRBD2 is a possible D gene (5 bases). The germline V and J ends were trimmed by 4 bases and 6 bases, with 19 bases remaining between them. Germline CDR1 is SGHDN and CDR2 is FVKESK. This CDR3 contains 16 residues. The CDR3 nucleotides read TGTGCCAGCAGCCTTAAATTGGGAGTCTTAGGCAATGAGCAGTTCTTC. Its translation: CASSLKLGVLGNEQFF.

The rearrangement links TRBV13 to TRBJ1-1; D remains ambiguous. CDR3 length equals 11 residues. CDR1 PRHDT and CDR2 FYEKMQ come from the germline V gene (reference sequence). Trimming took 3 bases from V and 6 from J, leaving 5 bases between them. The CDR3 sequence: CASSFQAEAFF. The CDR3 bases are TGTGCCAGCAGCTTTCAGGCTGAAGCTTTCTTT.

The chain uses TRBV29-1 and TRBJ2-7; 7 nucleotides line up with TRBD2. The germline V gene encodes CDR1 SQVTM and CDR2 ANQGSEA. The CDR3 contains 15 residues. The CDR3: CGHPPKRDSSYEQYF. CDR3 sequence (DNA): TGCGGACACCCCCCCAAGCGGGATAGCTCCTACGAGCAGTACTTC.

The gene calls are TRBV6-1 and TRBJ2-7, with a possible D match to TRBD1 (5 bases). CDR1 is MNHNS, CDR2 SASEGT, per germline. The CDR3 totals 15 residues. Trimming pared 1 base from V and 2 bases from J, leaving 12 bases between. CDR3: CASSEGAGFAYEQYF. The CDR3 DNA follows: TGTGCCAGCAGTGAAGGGGCAGGGTTCGCCTACGAGCAGTACTTC.

The gene calls are TRBV30 and TRBJ2-1; 8 bases are a match to TRBD2. The CDR3 contains 15 residues. Germline CDR1 GTSNPN, CDR2 SVGIG (reference sequence). V gave up 3 bases and J gave up 1 base; unmatched junction bases: 5. The CDR3 region has the DNA TGTGCCTGGAGGGTTAGCGGGACTTCCTACAATGAGCAGTTCTTC. It encodes CAWRVSGTSYNEQFF.

The gene calls are TRBV21-1 and TRBJ1-1; whether TRBD1, the table's D call, matches the DNA was not checked. TRBV21-1 is classified as a pseudogene. The CDR3 runs to 16 residues. CDR3 sequence reads: CASSKDPSGCDTEAFF. The CDR3 DNA sequence: TGTGCCAGCAGCAAAGATCCCTCAGGGTGTGACACTGAAGCTTTCTTT.

J is TRBJ2-3 and V is TRBV4-1; TRBD2 agrees at 9 bases. V trimming: 4 bases; J trimming: 4 bases; junction bases outside the gene matches: 6. CDR3 length: 15 amino acids. Germline V gene lookup returns CDR1 MGHRA and CDR2 YSYEKL. The CDR3 region is CASSLLAGAPDTQYF. The CDR3 DNA reads as TGCGCCAGCAGCCTTTTAGCGGGAGCTCCAGATACGCAGTATTTT.

This clone was counted once. The chain recombines TRBV27 with TRBJ2-1; D unresolved. The V end lost 2 bases, the J end lost 0 bases, and 8 bases lay between the germline ends. Germline V gene sequence: CDR1 MNHEY, CDR2 SMNVEV (reference sequence). The CDR3 length is 15 residues. The chain's CDR3 is CASSLTSSSYNEQFF. CDR3 DNA: TGTGCCAGCAGTTTAACGTCCAGCTCCTACAATGAGCAGTTCTTC.

The gene calls are TRBV28 and TRBJ2-3; TRBD1 agrees at 7 bases. Germline V gene sequence: CDR1 MDHEN, CDR2 SYDVKM. V shed 6 bases and J 1 base; nucleotides not matched to a gene: 7. This CDR3 is 15 amino acids long. In DNA form, the CDR3 reads TGTGCCAGCAGCCACAGGGGTGTCGGCACAGATACGCAGTATTTT. It encodes CASSHRGVGTDTQYF.

The table lists this clone with a count of one. This CDR3 is CAISGTGTDYGYTF. The DNA of the CDR3 is TGTGCCATCAGTGGGACCGGGACTGACTATGGCTACACCTTC. The rearrangement uses TRBV10-3 and TRBJ1-2, with D maybe TRBD1 (5 bases). Trimming pared 4 bases from V and 3 bases from J, leaving 12 bases between. From germline, CDR1 is ENHRY and CDR2 SYGVKD. This CDR3 has 14 residues.

This clone was recorded only once. This chain connects TRBV7-9 to TRBJ2-7; D might be TRBD1 (6 bases). This CDR3 spans 13 amino acids. V was pared by 4 bases and J by 4 bases, with 11 bases between. CDR1 and CDR2 (germline): SEHNR, FQNEAQ (reference sequence). The CDR3 nucleotides are TGTGCCAGCAGCTCGGACAGAAGATACGAGCAGTACTTC. The encoded protein is CASSSDRRYEQYF.

The rearrangement links TRBV30 to TRBJ2-1; TRBD2 is a possible D gene (6 bases). CDR1 and CDR2 from the germline V gene are GTSNPN and SVGIG (reference sequence). This CDR3 region has 11 residues. Between the trimmed V and J ends, which lost 5 bases and 9 bases, there was a span of 11 bases. Here the CDR3 DNA reads TGTGCCTGGGCCGTGGGGGGTGAGCAGTTCTTC. It is translated as CAWAVGGEQFF.

The rearrangement uses TRBV5-1 and TRBJ2-5, with no clear D. Trimming shortened V by 4 bases and J by 6 bases, and 13 bases separated the two germline ends. There are 13 residues in the CDR3. The germline V gene has CDR1 SGHRS and CDR2 YFSETQ. CDR3 DNA: TGCGCCAGCAGCCCCGTGTCCCCTCAGACCCAGTACTTC. Translation: CASSPVSPQTQYF.

This clone is classed as medium-sized. V and J are TRBV2 and TRBJ2-7; no clear D gene. Per germline, CDR1 SNHLY and CDR2 FYNNEI. The V end lost 4 bases, the J end lost 2 bases, and 12 bases lay between the germline ends. CDR3 length: 14 residues. DNA for the CDR3: TGTGCCAGCAGTGCTATAGGCCGGGCCTACGAGCAGTACTTC. Protein sequence: CASSAIGRAYEQYF.